This entry lists 26 T cell receptor beta chains sequenced from one sample in a study of OX40 agonist ivuxolimab in advanced cancers. The protocol was immunoSEQ multiplex PCR, while the TCRdb copy is restricted to in-frame clones and leaves out a portion. Here the sample spans around 94,000 clones, about 92% being singletons. This specimen consisted of CD4+ or CD8+ T cells sorted from blood, obtained in a trial of the OX40 agonist ivuxolimab. The receptors derive from an adult with an advanced solid tumor such as melanoma, head and neck, liver or kidney cancer.

The J gene is TRBJ2-3, the V gene TRBV27, with D possibly being TRBD1 (6 bases). CDR3 length equals 13 residues. Trimming left V 6 bases short and J 2 bases short, with 9 bases between. The germline gives CDR1 MNHEY, CDR2 SMNVEV (reference sequence). The CDR3: CASRTGFTDTQYF. CDR3 nucleotides: TGTGCCAGCAGGACAGGTTTCACAGATACGCAGTATTTT.

The rearrangement uses TRBV11-2 and TRBJ1-2, with D unresolved. Germline CDR1 is SGHAT and CDR2 is FQNNGV. The V and J ends lost 1 base and 3 bases respectively, with 9 bases between them. There are 14 residues in the CDR3. The CDR3 DNA reads TGTGCCAGCAGCTTAGGGGCAAGCTACTATGGCTACACCTTC. It encodes CASSLGASYYGYTF. Variable domain in full (rest from reference TRBV11-2 and TRBJ1-2): EAGVAQSPRYKIIEKRQSVAFWCNPISGHATLYWYQQILGQGPKLLIQFQNNGVVDDSQLPKDRFSAERLKGVDSTLKIQPAKLEDSAVYLCASSLGASYYGYTFGSGTRLTVV.

In its sample, this clone was seen once. The V call is TRBV9, the J call TRBJ2-1, with D possibly called TRBD1 or TRBD2 (6 bases each). The CDR3 extends over 16 amino acids. CDR1 is SGDLS, CDR2 YYNGEE, per germline. V was clipped by 0 bases and J by 1 base, with 11 bases between them. CDR3 nucleotide sequence: TGTGCCAGCAGCGTAGCTTCGGGGGCGTCCTACAATGAGCAGTTCTTC. Amino acid sequence: CASSVASGASYNEQFF.

The rearrangement joins TRBV6-1 to TRBJ1-5; D is perhaps TRBD1 (5 bases). In germline, CDR1 is MNHNS, CDR2 SASEGT. V dropped 5 bases and J dropped 9 bases, with 20 bases sitting between them. CDR3 size: 15 residues. The CDR3 nucleotides read TGTGCCAGCAGTCTACGAGACAGCCCCGAGAGGCCCCAGCATTTT. It encodes CASSLRDSPERPQHF.

The chain has TRBV2 and TRBJ1-1; D is unresolved. CDR1 and CDR2 from the germline V gene are SNHLY and FYNNEI. There are 13 residues in the CDR3. V gave up 5 bases and J gave up 4 bases, with 11 bases separating them. This chain's CDR3 is CASSWPTRTEAFF. The CDR3 region has the DNA TGTGCCAGCAGTTGGCCGACTCGCACTGAAGCTTTCTTT.

The gene calls are TRBV5-6 and TRBJ1-5; possible D gene TRBD1, 6 bases. The CDR3 length is 14 residues. The germline V and J ends were trimmed by 2 bases and 0 bases, with 6 bases remaining between them. Per the germline V gene, CDR1 is SGHDT and CDR2 is YYEEEE. The chain's CDR3 is CASSLGGSNQPQHF. The DNA of the CDR3 is TGTGCCAGCAGCTTAGGGGGTAGCAATCAGCCCCAGCATTTT. The whole variable domain, remainder taken from reference TRBV5-6 and TRBJ1-5, is DAGVTQSPTHLIKTRGQQVTLRCSPKSGHDTVSWYQQALGQGPQFIFQYYEEEERQRGNFPDRFSGHQFPNYSSELNVNALLLGDSALYLCASSLGGSNQPQHFGDGTRLSIL.

The chain has TRBV5-1 and TRBJ1-1; D uncertain. V lost 0 bases and J 1 base, leaving 7 bases between the germline ends. The CDR3 loop spans 14 amino acids. Germline V CDR1 and CDR2: SGHRS, YFSETQ. CDR3 bases: TGCGCCAGCAGCTTGGATCGGGGGAACACTGAAGCTTTCTTT. Encoded protein: CASSLDRGNTEAFF. Full variable domain (missing parts from reference TRBV5-1 and TRBJ1-1): KAGVTQTPRYLIKTRGQQVTLSCSPISGHRSVSWYQQTPGQGLQFLFEYFSETQRNKGNFPGRFSGRQFSNSRSEMNVSTLELGDSALYLCASSLDRGNTEAFFGQGTRLTVV.

This CDR3 is CASSLLAGPSSYEQYF. Written as DNA, the CDR3 is TGTGCCAGCAGTTTATTGGCCGGGCCTAGCTCCTACGAGCAGTACTTC. The V gene is TRBV28, the J gene TRBJ2-7; no definite D call. V was clipped by 1 base and J by 0 bases, with 13 bases between them. Germline V CDR1 and CDR2: MDHEN, SYDVKM. The length of the CDR3 is 16 residues.

This clone appeared a single time. The chain uses TRBV4-3 and TRBJ2-1; TRBD2 matches at 7 bases. The V gene's germline CDR1 is LGHNA and CDR2 YSLEER. V trimming: 3 bases; J trimming: 4 bases; junction bases outside the gene matches: 27. The CDR3 runs 22 residues. As DNA, the CDR3 is TGCGCCAGCAGCCAGGGGGGGAGGGGTACTAGCGAACTGAGGGGCTATTACAATGAGCAGTTCTTC. Translating it yields CASSQGGRGTSELRGYYNEQFF.

This sequence joins TRBV7-9 and TRBJ2-1, with D unclear. Trimming removed 1 base from V and 4 bases from J, with 14 bases in between. CDR3 length: 16 residues. Germline V gene lookup returns CDR1 SEHNR and CDR2 FQNEAQ (reference sequence). CDR3 in amino acids: CASSLGALVEYNEQFF. The CDR3 coding sequence is TGTGCCAGCAGCTTAGGTGCCCTGGTGGAGTACAATGAGCAGTTCTTC.

The chain combines TRBV4-1 with TRBJ2-5; 8 positions agree with TRBD2. V shed 0 bases and J 7 bases; nucleotides not matched to a gene: 10. Per the germline V gene, CDR1 is MGHRA and CDR2 is YSYEKL. The CDR3 sequence is 16 residues long. The CDR3 sequence: CASSQERSGGLRTQYF. The CDR3 nucleotides read TGCGCCAGCAGCCAAGAACGGAGCGGGGGCCTCCGGACCCAGTACTTC.

This clone is a singleton in its sample. The chain combines TRBV10-1 with TRBJ2-1, with TRBD2 matching over 8 bases. With V trimmed by 5 bases and J by 6 bases, 15 bases remained unmatched. Germline assignment: CDR1 WNHNN and CDR2 SYGVQD (reference sequence). This CDR3 spans 17 amino acids. The DNA for the CDR3 is TGCGCCAGCAGTCTAATAGCGGGATCGGGTGATATCAATGAGCAGTTCTTC. It encodes CASSLIAGSGDINEQFF.

V usage is TRBV11-3 and J usage is TRBJ2-1; no definite D call. Trimming left V 3 bases short and J 4 bases short, with 7 bases between. This CDR3 has 13 amino acids. Looked up from germline, CDR1 is SGHNT and CDR2 is YENEEA. The CDR3 DNA reads TGTGCCAGCAGCTTTGGACCTTACAATGAGCAGTTCTTC. Translated: CASSFGPYNEQFF. The full variable domain, with the rest looked up from reference TRBV11-3 and TRBJ2-1, is EAGVVQSPRYKIIEKKQPVAFWCNPISGHNTLYWYLQNLGQGPELLIRYENEEAVDDSQLPKDRFSAERLKGVDSTLKIQPAELGDSAVYLCASSFGPYNEQFFGPGTRLTVL.

The chain links TRBV15 to TRBJ2-1; 12 nucleotides line up with TRBD2. The CDR3 has 16 amino acids. Trimming cost V 8 bases and J 0 bases; bases outside gene matches: 5. The germline CDR1 and CDR2 sequences are LNHNV and YYDKDF (reference sequence). The CDR3 region is CATLAGGPSSYNEQFF. The CDR3 bases are TGTGCCACCCTAGCGGGAGGGCCCAGCTCCTACAATGAGCAGTTCTTC.

This clone was detected a few times. This chain links TRBV7-9 with TRBJ2-4, with 8 bases that match TRBD1. The CDR3 totals 16 residues. J lost 7 bases, V lost 5 bases, and 13 bases had no gene match. Per germline, CDR1 SEHNR and CDR2 FQNEAQ (reference sequence). Here the CDR3 DNA reads TGTGCCAGCAGCCTACCGACAGGGGTCCATGGGAACATTCAGTACTTC. Protein sequence: CASSLPTGVHGNIQYF.

The rearrangement links TRBV11-2 to TRBJ2-7; D might be TRBD2 (5 bases). The CDR3 sequence is 12 residues long. CDR1 and CDR2 (germline): SGHAT, FQNNGV. V lost 5 bases and J 3 bases, leaving 8 bases between the germline ends. CDR3 nucleotides: TGTGCCAGCAGCCTCGGGGACTACGAGCAGTACTTC. It codes for CASSLGDYEQYF.

The sample holds one count of this clone. The chain links TRBV27 to TRBJ1-4; D ambiguous. V was clipped by 7 bases and J by 8 bases, with 14 bases between them. The germline V gene has CDR1 MNHEY and CDR2 SMNVEV (reference sequence). This CDR3 has 13 residues. CDR3 in DNA: TGTGCCAGCACCGGGCGAGGGTTCGAAAAACTGTTTTTT. Residues: CASTGRGFEKLFF.

V gene TRBV19 combines with J gene TRBJ1-4; TRBD1 is a possible D gene (5 bases). V lost 5 bases to trimming and J lost 8 bases, with 12 bases between them. Germline V gene sequence: CDR1 LNHDA, CDR2 SQIVND (reference sequence). The CDR3 is 13 amino acids. The CDR3 coding sequence is TGTGCCAGTAGTGCCTGGGGGGGGGAAAAACTGTTTTTT. The encoded protein is CASSAWGGEKLFF.

The chain employs TRBV4-2 and TRBJ2-3, with no clear D. CDR3 length: 14 residues. Trimming stripped 0 bases from V and 2 bases from J, with 6 bases between. Germline V CDR1 and CDR2: LGHNA, YNFKEQ. The CDR3 is CASSQESPTDTQYF. Here the CDR3 DNA reads TGTGCCAGCAGCCAAGAGTCCCCCACAGATACGCAGTATTTT.

For the CDR3, the DNA is TGTGCCAGCAGCGACGACAGGGCTCCCTACGAGCAGTACTTC. This gives the protein CASSDDRAPYEQYF. This chain connects TRBV5-4 to TRBJ2-7; 7 bases are shared with TRBD1. The germline V gene encodes CDR1 SGHNT and CDR2 YYREEE (reference sequence). The CDR3 spans 14 residues. V shed 4 bases, J shed 2 bases, and the junction held 6 bases outside the gene matches.

This rearrangement joins TRBV4-1 to TRBJ1-1; D is perhaps TRBD1 (5 bases). CDR1 is MGHRA and CDR2 is YSYEKL in the germline V gene. The V end lost 0 bases, the J end lost 1 base, and 9 bases lay between the germline ends. The CDR3 runs 15 residues. The CDR3 nucleotides read TGCGCCAGCAGCCAAGATGGTGGGGCGAACACTGAAGCTTTCTTT. As protein: CASSQDGGANTEAFF.

The V and J genes are TRBV6-5 and TRBJ1-2; D might be TRBD1 (5 bases). Germline-derived CDR1 and CDR2 are MNHEY and SVGAGI. This CDR3 spans 13 amino acids. V was shortened by 8 bases and J by 4 bases, with 14 bases between the two germline ends. CDR3 region: CASRGPQVYGYTF. The CDR3 bases are TGTGCCAGCCGGGGACCCCAAGTCTATGGCTACACCTTC.

This sequence joins TRBV9 and TRBJ2-1; tentative D call: TRBD2 (6 bases). The ends were cut back, 0 bases at V and 4 bases at J, with 11 bases in the middle. The CDR3 spans 15 residues. The germline CDR1 and CDR2 sequences are SGDLS and YYNGEE. DNA for the CDR3: TGTGCCAGCAGCGTAGAGGCGGGAATATACAATGAGCAGTTCTTC. Its translation is CASSVEAGIYNEQFF. The full variable domain, with the rest looked up from reference TRBV9 and TRBJ2-1, is DSGVTQTPKHLITATGQRVTLRCSPRSGDLSVYWYQQSLDQGLQFLIQYYNGEERAKGNILERFSAQQFPDLHSELNLSSLELGDSALYFCASSVEAGIYNEQFFGPGTRLTVL.

This chain links TRBV7-2 with TRBJ1-5; D uncertain. CDR1 SGHTA and CDR2 FQGNSA come from the germline V gene. Trimming pared 5 bases from V and 2 bases from J, leaving 7 bases between. The CDR3 has 13 amino acids. Here the CDR3 DNA reads TGTGCCAGCAGCGGGTGGGGCAATCAGCCCCAGCATTTT. Encoded protein: CASSGWGNQPQHF.

J is TRBJ2-5 and V is TRBV25-1; the D call may be TRBD1 or TRBD2 (5 bases each). The CDR3 is 17 amino acids. Germline V gives CDR1 MGHDK, CDR2 SYGVNS. Trimming removed 0 bases at V and 5 bases at J, with 19 bases between. CDR3 nucleotides: TGTGCCAGCAGTGAATATGAGGGTAGTGGGGACCCGGAGACCCAGTACTTC. Protein product: CASSEYEGSGDPETQYF.

V usage is TRBV11-2 and J usage is TRBJ1-2; 10 bases line up with TRBD1. V shed 5 bases, J shed 6 bases, and the junction held 3 bases outside the gene matches. CDR3 size: 13 residues. The V gene's germline CDR1 is SGHAT and CDR2 FQNNGV. This CDR3 reads CASSLGQGDGYTF. The CDR3 bases are TGTGCCAGCAGCCTCGGACAGGGGGATGGCTACACCTTC.